Each of the 29 T cell receptor beta chains below was sequenced from the same sample in a study of blood T cell repertoires in COVID-19. The table came from immunoSEQ multiplex PCR; TCRdb's copy has only in-frame clones and leaves some out. The repertoire holds 470,000 or so clones, with 75% to 90% as singletons. The material sequenced was peripheral blood. Receptors were obtained from a woman in her 30s with acute or convalescent COVID-19.

V usage is TRBV6-5 and J usage is TRBJ1-6; TRBD1 might be the D (5 bases). The CDR3 is made up of 16 amino acids. V dropped 2 bases and J dropped 10 bases, with 18 bases sitting between them. CDR1 MNHEY and CDR2 SVGAGI come from the germline V gene. This CDR3 is CASSYVGEGVGSPLHF. The CDR3 DNA follows: TGTGCCAGCAGTTACGTGGGCGAAGGGGTAGGATCACCCCTCCACTTT.

This chain uses TRBV3-1 (or the pseudogene TRBV3-2) with TRBJ1-6, with D possibly matching TRBD1 (6 bases). This CDR3 spans 14 amino acids. The germline V gene has CDR1 LGHDT and CDR2 YNNKEL (reference sequence). With 3 bases removed from V and 9 bases from J, the gap between germline ends came to 12 bases. In DNA form, the CDR3 reads TGTGCCAGCAGCCATTCAGGGGCGAGTTCACCCCTCCACTTT. This sequence encodes CASSHSGASSPLHF.

This clone has a handful of counts. V usage is TRBV5-1 and J usage is TRBJ2-1; a weak D match, TRBD2 (5 bases). Trimming removed 0 bases at V and 5 bases at J, with 15 bases between. The CDR3 runs to 16 residues. Germline V gene sequence: CDR1 SGHRS, CDR2 YFSETQ. The CDR3 DNA follows: TGCGCCAGCAGCTTGGGGGAAGGAGGAATAAACAATGAGCAGTTCTTC. Encoded protein: CASSLGEGGINNEQFF.

The chain employs TRBV5-1 and TRBJ2-5; a possible D gene is TRBD2 (5 bases). The CDR3 is 13 residues long. The germline V gene encodes CDR1 SGHRS and CDR2 YFSETQ. V was shortened by 4 bases and J by 4 bases, with 11 bases between the two germline ends. CDR3 nucleotide sequence: TGCGCCAGCAGCAGCCGAGGGAGAGAGACCCAGTACTTC. It is translated as CASSSRGRETQYF.

The chain employs TRBV30 and TRBJ1-2; 7 positions agree with TRBD1. J lost 7 bases, V lost 2 bases, and 10 bases had no gene match. Germline CDR1 is GTSNPN and CDR2 is SVGIG (reference sequence). CDR3 length: 14 residues. The CDR3 bases are TGTGCCTGGAGTTTAACAGGGGACGTTGGTGGCTACACCTTC. This sequence encodes CAWSLTGDVGGYTF.

The J gene is TRBJ1-3, the V gene TRBV5-1, with D maybe TRBD1 (5 bases). Germline loops: CDR1 SGHRS, CDR2 YFSETQ. The ends were cut back, 4 bases at V and 0 bases at J, with 14 bases in the middle. The CDR3 contains 16 residues. DNA of the CDR3: TGCGCCAGCAGCCCCGGCACGACAGCCTCTGGAAACACCATATATTTT. Protein: CASSPGTTASGNTIYF. Based on the CDR3 plus reference TRBV5-1 and TRBJ1-3, the full variable domain is KAGVTQTPRYLIKTRGQQVTLSCSPISGHRSVSWYQQTPGQGLQFLFEYFSETQRNKGNFPGRFSGRQFSNSRSEMNVSTLELGDSALYLCASSPGTTASGNTIYFGEGSWLTVV.

Concerning this clone: Other DNA sequences from this sample encode an identical CDR3 as well. The chain has TRBV5-1 and TRBJ2-1, with TRBD2 as a possible D gene (6 bases). The CDR3 is 12 residues long. Per germline, CDR1 SGHRS and CDR2 YFSETQ. The ends were cut back, 2 bases at V and 9 bases at J, with 9 bases in the middle. CDR3 DNA: TGCGCCAGCAGCTTCGGGGGAGGTGAGCAGTTCTTC. This sequence encodes CASSFGGGEQFF.

This clone was seen only once. The gene calls are TRBV9 and TRBJ1-2; D unclear. The CDR3 totals 13 residues. Trimming removed 2 bases at V and 6 bases at J, with 11 bases between. The V gene's germline CDR1 is SGDLS and CDR2 YYNGEE. The CDR3 DNA reads TGTGCCAGCAGCGTCGGCGCGAGGGATGGCTACACCTTC. It yields the protein CASSVGARDGYTF.

V is TRBV7-3 and J is TRBJ2-1, with 7 nucleotides matching TRBD2. V lost 1 base, J lost 5 bases, and 8 bases stayed unmatched. The CDR3 runs to 16 residues. CDR1 SGHTA and CDR2 FQGTGA come from the germline V gene. The CDR3 nucleotides are TGTGCCAGCAGCTTAAATGGGGGGGATTTTGACAATGAGCAGTTCTTC. Protein sequence: CASSLNGGDFDNEQFF.

The V call is TRBV6-5, the J call TRBJ1-4; perhaps TRBD1 as D (6 bases). Per the germline V gene, CDR1 is MNHEY and CDR2 is SVGAGI. This CDR3 is built from 14 residues. Trimming removed 7 bases from V and 5 bases from J, with 14 bases in between. The CDR3 sequence: CASTPGTKNEKLFF. The DNA for the CDR3 is TGTGCCAGCACCCCCGGGACAAAAAATGAAAAACTGTTTTTT.

The chain links TRBV10-3 to TRBJ2-2; 7 positions agree with TRBD1. V lost 5 bases to trimming and J lost 5 bases; unmatched junction nucleotides: 5. The CDR3 has 14 residues. Germline V CDR1 and CDR2: ENHRY, SYGVKD. The CDR3 region has the DNA TGTGCCATCAGTCAGACGGGACAGACCGGGGAGCTGTTTTTT. Its translation: CAISQTGQTGELFF.

This clone was found once. The chain has TRBV19 and TRBJ2-2; D is possibly TRBD2 (5 bases). The CDR3 has 13 amino acids. V was pared by 0 bases and J by 6 bases, with 5 bases between. The germline gives CDR1 LNHDA, CDR2 SQIVND (reference sequence). The CDR3 region has the DNA TGTGCCAGTAGTATAGACGGGGCCGGGGAGCTGTTTTTT. It translates to CASSIDGAGELFF.

CDR3 loop: CASSQGLGAAFF. Written as DNA, the CDR3 is TGTGCCAGCAGCCAAGGGTTGGGGGCAGCTTTCTTT. This chain connects TRBV14 to TRBJ1-1; D may be TRBD1 (6 bases). Per the germline V gene, CDR1 is SGHDN and CDR2 is FVKESK. The CDR3 sequence is 12 residues long. V gave up 1 base and J gave up 10 bases, with 10 bases separating them.

The chain joins TRBV4-1 to TRBJ1-2; 11 nucleotides match TRBD1. CDR3 length equals 18 residues. The V gene's germline CDR1 is MGHRA and CDR2 YSYEKL. After removal of 4 bases from V and 0 bases from J, the junction contained 10 bases not matched to a gene. The CDR3 protein is CASSPGQGAELANYGYTF. Here the CDR3 DNA reads TGCGCCAGCAGCCCTGGACAGGGGGCCGAGTTAGCTAACTATGGCTACACCTTC.

The chain recombines TRBV5-1 with TRBJ2-3; 9 bases align to TRBD2. This CDR3 is built from 20 residues. Germline CDR1 reads SGHRS; CDR2 reads YFSETQ. V was pared by 0 bases and J by 2 bases, with 16 bases of the junction left unmatched. The CDR3 DNA reads as TGCGCCAGCAGCTTGGCTCTTTCTGGCGGGGGGGCCTTAATCACAGATACGCAGTATTTT. It encodes CASSLALSGGGALITDTQYF.

The chain uses TRBV19 and TRBJ2-4, with 9 bases identical to TRBD1. Germline trimming cut 5 bases from V and 7 bases from J; bases unmatched to any gene: 9. The CDR3 has 15 residues. Per germline, CDR1 LNHDA and CDR2 SQIVND (reference sequence). This CDR3 is CASSLGTGPGNIQYF. CDR3 nucleotides: TGTGCCAGTAGTCTTGGGACAGGGCCGGGGAACATTCAGTACTTC.

V is TRBV5-1 and J is TRBJ2-1; possible D gene TRBD1, 5 bases. This CDR3 comprises 20 residues. From germline, CDR1 is SGHRS and CDR2 YFSETQ. Trimming pared 1 base from V and 5 bases from J, leaving 28 bases between. The CDR3 sequence: CASSLMGNNNRNLPNNEQFF. DNA of the CDR3: TGCGCCAGCAGCTTGATGGGAAATAATAACAGGAACCTCCCTAACAATGAGCAGTTCTTC.

J is TRBJ1-1 and V is TRBV9, with 8 bases aligning to TRBD1. J gave up 2 bases and V 4 bases, and 16 bases lay outside the gene matches. The germline CDR1 and CDR2 sequences are SGDLS and YYNGEE. The CDR3 contains 18 residues. The CDR3 DNA is TGTGCCAGCAGCCCCCAGACAGGGGTAGGTTTAGGAAACACTGAAGCTTTCTTT. Translating gives CASSPQTGVGLGNTEAFF.

The gene calls are TRBV6-4 and TRBJ2-7; D possibly corresponds to TRBD2 (6 bases). Germline lookup yields CDR1 MRHNA and CDR2 SNTAGT. V was pared by 6 bases and J by 6 bases, with 12 bases between. This CDR3 comprises 12 residues. The chain's CDR3 is CASRHRDCEQYF. The DNA of the CDR3 is TGTGCCAGCAGACACCGGGACTGCGAGCAGTACTTC.

The chain has TRBV13 and TRBJ2-7; weak D call: TRBD2 (6 bases). The CDR3 contains 14 residues. Germline V gene lookup returns CDR1 PRHDT and CDR2 FYEKMQ (reference sequence). V was cut by 3 bases and J by 6 bases, with 15 bases left in between. The CDR3 loop is CASSFGGTGGEQYF. The CDR3 DNA reads as TGTGCCAGCAGCTTCGGCGGGACTGGGGGCGAGCAGTACTTC.

This chain uses TRBV11-2 with TRBJ1-5, with 7 bases matching TRBD1. CDR1 is SGHAT, CDR2 FQNNGV, per germline. This CDR3 is built from 15 residues. Trimming cost V 3 bases and J 7 bases; bases outside gene matches: 9. The DNA for the CDR3 is TGTGCCAGCAGCTTCGACAGGGAGTCGTGGCAGCCCCAGCATTTT. Protein product: CASSFDRESWQPQHF. The full variable domain, completed using reference TRBV11-2 and TRBJ1-5, is EAGVAQSPRYKIIEKRQSVAFWCNPISGHATLYWYQQILGQGPKLLIQFQNNGVVDDSQLPKDRFSAERLKGVDSTLKIQPAKLEDSAVYLCASSFDRESWQPQHFGDGTRLSIL.

The chain couples TRBV3-1 (or the pseudogene TRBV3-2) to TRBJ2-1; tentatively, D is TRBD2 (6 bases). With 2 bases removed from V and 0 bases from J, the gap between germline ends came to 17 bases. Germline-derived CDR1 and CDR2 are LGHDT and YNNKEL (reference sequence). CDR3 size: 18 residues. The CDR3 reads CASSQPGPSAPSYNEQFF. The CDR3 nucleotides read TGTGCCAGCAGCCAACCTGGCCCTAGCGCCCCCTCCTACAATGAGCAGTTCTTC.

This chain uses TRBV11-2 with TRBJ2-6; D remains ambiguous. Germline CDR1 is SGHAT and CDR2 is FQNNGV. CDR3 size: 15 residues. Deletions cut 5 bases from V and 0 bases from J, with 8 bases between. The CDR3 DNA is TGTGCCAGCAGCCCAACGAGCTCTGGGGCCAACGTCCTGACTTTC. It translates to CASSPTSSGANVLTF.

This clone has a handful of counts. This chain links TRBV7-9 with TRBJ2-1, with a tentative D call TRBD1 (6 bases). This CDR3 comprises 15 residues. CDR1 is SEHNR and CDR2 is FQNEAQ in the germline V gene (reference sequence). V was pared by 1 base and J by 0 bases, with 7 bases between. CDR3 DNA: TGTGCCAGCAGCTTAGGGACAGACTCCTACAATGAGCAGTTCTTC. Protein product: CASSLGTDSYNEQFF.

The rearrangement joins TRBV5-6 to TRBJ1-2, with 10 bases aligning to TRBD1. This CDR3 has 14 residues. V lost 1 base and J lost 7; bases outside the gene matches: 4. The germline gives CDR1 SGHDT, CDR2 YYEEEE. DNA of the CDR3: TGTGCCAGCAGCTTGTGGGGGACAGGGGTTGGCTACACCTTC. Protein: CASSLWGTGVGYTF.

The genes are TRBV11-1 and TRBJ2-1; 8 bases agree with TRBD2. The V gene's germline CDR1 is SGHAT and CDR2 FQDESV (reference sequence). This CDR3 contains 15 residues. V lost 4 bases to trimming and J lost 6 bases; unmatched junction nucleotides: 8. CDR3 in DNA: TGTGCCAGCAGCTACACCTCGGGGGGGGCCAATGAGCAGTTCTTC. Translation: CASSYTSGGANEQFF.

The chain employs TRBV19 and TRBJ1-5, with 8 bases aligning to TRBD1. Germline values: CDR1 LNHDA, CDR2 SQIVND (reference sequence). Trimming at V came to 7 bases and at J to 3 bases, leaving 8 bases not matched to a gene. This CDR3 region has 15 residues. The CDR3 here is CASKEGTGYNQPQHF. The CDR3 nucleotides read TGTGCCAGTAAAGAGGGGACAGGCTACAATCAGCCCCAGCATTTT.

The V call is TRBV6-6, the J call TRBJ2-5; the match to TRBD1 covers 8 bases. Germline CDR1 is MNHNY and CDR2 is SVGAGI (reference sequence). Losses at the gene ends were 2 bases for V and 4 bases for J; bases not matched to a gene: 6. This CDR3 contains 15 residues. In DNA form, the CDR3 reads TGTGCCAGCAGTTACGGCCAGGGGGCAGGAGAGACCCAGTACTTC. Translated, it gives CASSYGQGAGETQYF.

The chain has TRBV27 and TRBJ1-3; tentatively, D is TRBD1 (6 bases). The CDR3 loop spans 15 amino acids. CDR1 and CDR2 from the germline V gene are MNHEY and SMNVEV (reference sequence). Trimming removed 2 bases from V and 1 base from J, with 9 bases in between. The CDR3: CASSLIGGSGNTIYF. The CDR3 DNA is TGTGCCAGCAGTTTAATAGGGGGTTCTGGAAACACCATATATTTT.